These T cell receptor beta chains were read from a single sample in a study of Ad26.COV2.S vaccination and SARS-CoV-2 variants. The protocol was immunoSEQ multiplex PCR, while the TCRdb copy is restricted to in-frame clones and leaves out a portion. The sample has about 350,000 clones; 92% are singletons. This sample comprised peripheral blood, obtained after recovery from COVID-19. The receptor source for this set is a human donor who had recovered from COVID-19. Both conserved end residues are part of each CDR3. The D gene is left open where the match is weak. Not every row has a clone size; where given, it reads once, few, many or a size class.

V gene: TRBV27
D gene: TRBD1
J gene: TRBJ1-1
clone size: -
CDR3 protein: CASSRTGSEAFF
CDR3 DNA: TGTGCCAGCAGCAGGACAGGATCTGAAGCTTTCTTT

V gene: TRBV13
D gene: -
J gene: TRBJ1-3
clone size: -
CDR3 protein: CASSLGRFGGNTIYF
CDR3 DNA: TGTGCCAGCAGCTTAGGTCGGTTCGGTGGAAACACCATATATTTT

V gene: TRBV18
D gene: -
J gene: TRBJ2-7
clone size: -
CDR3 protein: CASSSGGHGFGEQYF
CDR3 DNA: TGTGCCAGCTCATCGGGGGGCCACGGTTTTGGGGAGCAGTACTTC

V gene: TRBV5-6
D gene: -
J gene: TRBJ1-4
clone size: -
CDR3 protein: CASSPVEGGNEKLFF
CDR3 DNA: TGTGCCAGCAGCCCGGTGGAGGGGGGTAATGAAAAACTGTTTTTT

V gene: TRBV6-5
D gene: -
J gene: TRBJ1-1
clone size: -
CDR3 protein: CASSSLRGRGGEAFF
CDR3 DNA: TGTGCCAGCAGTTCCCTTAGGGGGAGGGGAGGTGAAGCTTTCTTT

V gene: TRBV7-2
D gene: TRBD1
J gene: TRBJ1-3
clone size: once
CDR3 protein: CASSLHRGSSGNTIYF
CDR3 DNA: TGTGCCAGCAGCTTACACAGGGGATCCTCTGGAAACACCATATATTTT

V gene: TRBV4-1
D gene: -
J gene: TRBJ2-7
clone size: -
CDR3 protein: CASSQDIDSYEQYF
CDR3 DNA: TGCGCCAGCAGCCAGGACATAGACTCCTACGAGCAGTACTTC

V gene: TRBV5-5
D gene: TRBD2
J gene: TRBJ2-5
clone size: -
CDR3 protein: CASSLMVAGGLQETQYF
CDR3 DNA: TGTGCCAGCAGCTTGATGGTAGCGGGGGGACTCCAAGAGACCCAGTACTTC

V gene: TRBV7-2
D gene: -
J gene: TRBJ2-3
clone size: -
CDR3 protein: CASSLEIRYTTDTQYF
CDR3 DNA: TGTGCCAGCAGCTTAGAAATCCGATACACCACAGATACGCAGTATTTT

V gene: TRBV9
D gene: -
J gene: TRBJ2-2
clone size: -
CDR3 protein: CASSPRQVENTGELFF
CDR3 DNA: TGTGCCAGCAGCCCCCGACAGGTAGAGAACACCGGGGAGCTGTTTTTT

V gene: TRBV19
D gene: -
J gene: TRBJ1-3
clone size: -
CDR3 protein: CASSISAASSGNTIYF
CDR3 DNA: TGTGCCAGTAGTATTTCGGCGGCGAGCTCTGGAAACACCATATATTTT

V gene: TRBV7-9
D gene: TRBD2
J gene: TRBJ2-3
clone size: -
CDR3 protein: CASRAGGADTQYF
CDR3 DNA: TGTGCCAGCCGGGCGGGGGGTGCAGATACGCAGTATTTT

V gene: TRBV19
D gene: -
J gene: TRBJ2-7
clone size: once
CDR3 protein: CASSMRGEQYF
CDR3 DNA: TGTGCCAGTAGCATGAGGGGCGAGCAGTACTTC

V gene: TRBV7-9
D gene: -
J gene: TRBJ1-2
clone size: -
CDR3 protein: CASPHPGGLYGYTF
CDR3 DNA: TGTGCCAGCCCACACCCCGGCGGACTCTATGGCTACACCTTC

V gene: TRBV5-1
D gene: -
J gene: TRBJ2-7
clone size: -
CDR3 protein: CASSLVSHGSGEQYF
CDR3 DNA: TGCGCCAGCAGCTTGGTTTCTCACGGTTCCGGCGAGCAGTACTTC

V gene: TRBV6-4
D gene: TRBD1
J gene: TRBJ1-2
clone size: -
CDR3 protein: CASSDIGTGYGYTF
CDR3 DNA: TGTGCCAGCAGTGACATAGGGACAGGGTATGGCTACACCTTC

V gene: TRBV6-1
D gene: TRBD1
J gene: TRBJ1-4
clone size: -
CDR3 protein: CASSEGDRGNEKLFF
CDR3 DNA: TGTGCCAGCAGTGAAGGCGACAGGGGGAATGAAAAACTGTTTTTT

V gene: TRBV5-1
D gene: TRBD2
J gene: TRBJ2-5
clone size: -
CDR3 protein: CASSLAIPGLGGETQYF
CDR3 DNA: TGCGCCAGCAGCTTGGCCATCCCGGGACTAGGTGGGGAGACCCAGTACTTC

V gene: TRBV12-5
D gene: -
J gene: TRBJ2-5
clone size: -
CDR3 protein: CASGVPDGQETQYF
CDR3 DNA: TGTGCTAGTGGTGTACCCGACGGACAAGAGACCCAGTACTTC

V gene: TRBV20-1
D gene: TRBD1
J gene: TRBJ1-1
clone size: -
CDR3 protein: CSASTGGVMEAFF
CDR3 DNA: TGCAGTGCTAGTACAGGGGGCGTAATGGAAGCTTTCTTT

V gene: TRBV19
D gene: TRBD1
J gene: TRBJ1-2
clone size: -
CDR3 protein: CASSPQQGWDYTF
CDR3 DNA: TGTGCCAGTAGTCCTCAACAGGGGTGGGACTACACCTTC

V gene: TRBV5-4
D gene: -
J gene: TRBJ1-1
clone size: -
CDR3 protein: CASSLGGAMNTEAFF
CDR3 DNA: TGTGCCAGCAGTCTTGGGGGGGCCATGAACACTGAAGCTTTCTTT

V gene: TRBV27
D gene: -
J gene: TRBJ2-7
clone size: -
CDR3 protein: CASGGTYEQYF
CDR3 DNA: TGTGCCAGCGGAGGGACCTACGAGCAGTACTTC

V gene: TRBV6-6
D gene: -
J gene: TRBJ1-2
clone size: -
CDR3 protein: CASRPTVDGYTF
CDR3 DNA: TGTGCCAGCAGACCTACGGTGGATGGCTACACCTTC

V gene: TRBV9
D gene: TRBD1
J gene: TRBJ2-1
clone size: once
CDR3 protein: CASSVAGTGNNEQFF
CDR3 DNA: TGTGCCAGCAGCGTAGCCGGGACAGGGAACAATGAGCAGTTCTTC

V gene: TRBV3-1/TRBV3-2
D gene: TRBD1
J gene: TRBJ2-5
clone size: -
CDR3 protein: CASSRQGEETQYF
CDR3 DNA: TGTGCCAGCAGCCGACAGGGCGAGGAGACCCAGTACTTC

V gene: TRBV5-6
D gene: TRBD1
J gene: TRBJ2-1
clone size: -
CDR3 protein: CASSLIPGTGGYNEQFF
CDR3 DNA: TGTGCCAGCAGCTTAATACCCGGGACAGGGGGTTACAATGAGCAGTTCTTC

V gene: TRBV7-9
D gene: TRBD1
J gene: TRBJ1-2
clone size: -
CDR3 protein: CASRGPGTGGANYGYTF
CDR3 DNA: TGTGCCAGCAGAGGTCCCGGGACAGGAGGAGCTAACTATGGCTACACCTTC

V gene: TRBV3-1/TRBV3-2
D gene: -
J gene: TRBJ1-3
clone size: once
CDR3 protein: CASSQGTHSGNTIYF
CDR3 DNA: TGTGCCAGCAGCCAGGGGACCCACTCTGGAAACACCATATATTTT

V gene: TRBV6-6
D gene: -
J gene: TRBJ1-6
clone size: -
CDR3 protein: CASSPDTTVSPLHF
CDR3 DNA: TGTGCCAGCAGTCCGGACACCACGGTTTCACCCCTCCACTTT

V gene: TRBV7-6
D gene: -
J gene: TRBJ2-7
clone size: -
CDR3 protein: CASSLSRQSSYEQYF
CDR3 DNA: TGTGCCAGCAGCTTATCAAGACAGAGCTCCTACGAGCAGTACTTC

V gene: TRBV28
D gene: -
J gene: TRBJ1-3
clone size: -
CDR3 protein: CASSLPLQSSGNTIYF
CDR3 DNA: TGTGCCAGCAGTTTACCCCTACAGAGCTCTGGAAACACCATATATTTT

V gene: TRBV14
D gene: -
J gene: TRBJ1-5
clone size: -
CDR3 protein: CASSQGYQPQHF
CDR3 DNA: TGTGCCAGCAGCCAGGGTTATCAGCCCCAGCATTTT

V gene: TRBV19
D gene: TRBD1
J gene: TRBJ1-2
clone size: -
CDR3 protein: CASDDRDSRRDGYTF
CDR3 DNA: TGTGCCAGTGATGACCGGGACAGTCGAAGGGATGGCTACACCTTC

V gene: TRBV5-1
D gene: -
J gene: TRBJ2-7
clone size: -
CDR3 protein: CASSPVGDLYEQYF
CDR3 DNA: TGCGCCAGCAGCCCTGTTGGGGACCTCTACGAGCAGTACTTC

V gene: TRBV7-9
D gene: TRBD1
J gene: TRBJ2-2
clone size: -
CDR3 protein: CASSSARTGGTGELFF
CDR3 DNA: TGTGCTAGCAGCTCAGCAAGGACAGGGGGTACCGGGGAGCTGTTTTTT

V gene: TRBV18
D gene: -
J gene: TRBJ1-2
clone size: -
CDR3 protein: CASSPTGLSWGYTF
CDR3 DNA: TGTGCCAGCTCACCGACAGGCCTAAGTTGGGGCTACACCTTC

V gene: TRBV11-3
D gene: -
J gene: TRBJ2-7
clone size: -
CDR3 protein: CASSFTGGLGEQYF
CDR3 DNA: TGTGCCAGCAGCTTTACTGGGGGTTTGGGCGAGCAGTACTTC

V gene: TRBV5-1
D gene: -
J gene: TRBJ1-2
clone size: few
CDR3 protein: CASSSYRDTAPYGYTF
CDR3 DNA: TGCGCCAGCAGCTCGTACCGGGACACGGCGCCCTATGGCTACACCTTC

V gene: TRBV4-2
D gene: -
J gene: TRBJ2-7
clone size: -
CDR3 protein: CASSQDRGEQYF
CDR3 DNA: TGTGCCAGCAGCCAAGATCGAGGAGAGCAGTACTTC

V gene: TRBV19
D gene: -
J gene: TRBJ1-1
clone size: -
CDR3 protein: CASSIEGTWGTEAFF
CDR3 DNA: TGTGCCAGTAGTATAGAAGGAACCTGGGGCACTGAAGCTTTCTTT

V gene: TRBV20-1
D gene: -
J gene: TRBJ2-7
clone size: -
CDR3 protein: CSARGGKEQYF
CDR3 DNA: TGCAGTGCTAGAGGGGGCAAGGAGCAGTACTTC

V gene: TRBV19
D gene: -
J gene: TRBJ2-1
clone size: -
CDR3 protein: CASSTLTIGNEQFF
CDR3 DNA: TGTGCCAGTAGTACCTTGACAATTGGCAATGAGCAGTTCTTC

V gene: TRBV21-1
D gene: -
J gene: TRBJ2-5
clone size: -
CDR3 protein: CASPRDSGQGAETQYF
CDR3 DNA: TGTGCCAGCCCTCGTGATTCGGGACAGGGGGCAGAGACCCAGTACTTC